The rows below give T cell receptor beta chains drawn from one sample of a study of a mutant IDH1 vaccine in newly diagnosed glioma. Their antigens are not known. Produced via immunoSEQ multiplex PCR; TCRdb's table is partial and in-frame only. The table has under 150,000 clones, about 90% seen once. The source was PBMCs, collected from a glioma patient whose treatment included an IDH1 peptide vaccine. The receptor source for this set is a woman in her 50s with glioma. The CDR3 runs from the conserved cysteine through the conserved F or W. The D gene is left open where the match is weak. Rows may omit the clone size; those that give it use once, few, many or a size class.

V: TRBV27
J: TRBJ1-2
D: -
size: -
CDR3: CASSLSGINYGYTF

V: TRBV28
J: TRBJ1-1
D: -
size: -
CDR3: CASSLWPGRNTEAFF

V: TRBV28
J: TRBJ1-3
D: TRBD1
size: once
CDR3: CASSWDRGGGNTIYF

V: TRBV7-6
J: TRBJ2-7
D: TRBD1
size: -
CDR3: CASSTETGSSYEQYF

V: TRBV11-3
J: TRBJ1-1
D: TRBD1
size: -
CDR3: CASSLDRGQTEAFF

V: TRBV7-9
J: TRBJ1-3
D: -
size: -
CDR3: CASSLFNSGNTIYF

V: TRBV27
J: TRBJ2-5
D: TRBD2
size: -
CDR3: CASSPGLAGAQYF

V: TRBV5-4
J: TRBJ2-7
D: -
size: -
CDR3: CASSRTSYEQYF

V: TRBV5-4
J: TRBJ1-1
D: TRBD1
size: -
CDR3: CASSSRQGGDTEAFF

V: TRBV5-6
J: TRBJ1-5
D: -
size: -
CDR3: CASSPYRNSNQPQHF

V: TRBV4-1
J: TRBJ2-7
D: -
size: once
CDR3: CASSPGVWPYEQYF

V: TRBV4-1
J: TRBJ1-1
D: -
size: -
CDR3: CASSYLAGQGNTEAFF

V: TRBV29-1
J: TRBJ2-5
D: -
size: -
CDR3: CSVEGRGPETQYF

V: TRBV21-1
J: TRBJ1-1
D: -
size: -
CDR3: CARGGTEPNFGSPNTEAFF

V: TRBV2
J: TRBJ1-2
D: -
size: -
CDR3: CASRSGLLVGYTF

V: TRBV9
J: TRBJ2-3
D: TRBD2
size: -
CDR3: CASSVALAGPGTDTQYF

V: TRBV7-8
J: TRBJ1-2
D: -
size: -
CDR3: CASSLAVRVDTYGYTF

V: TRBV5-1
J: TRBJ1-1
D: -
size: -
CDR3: CASSFQSGNTEAFF

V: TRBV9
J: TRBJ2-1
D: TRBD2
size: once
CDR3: CASNQRGLNEQFF

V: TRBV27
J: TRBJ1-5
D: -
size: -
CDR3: CASSLRLGSNQPQHF

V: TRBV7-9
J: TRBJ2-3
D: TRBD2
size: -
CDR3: CASSPAGTSANTQYF

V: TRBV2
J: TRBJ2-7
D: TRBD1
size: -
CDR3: CAILQGFNYEQYF

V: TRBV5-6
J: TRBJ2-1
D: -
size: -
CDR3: CASSRWDEQFF

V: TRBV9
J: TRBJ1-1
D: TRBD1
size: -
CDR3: CASSVEDRGLTEAFF

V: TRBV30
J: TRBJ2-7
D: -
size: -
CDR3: CAWSSGVIPYEQYF

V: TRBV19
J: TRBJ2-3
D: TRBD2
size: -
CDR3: CASGSGGTDTQYF

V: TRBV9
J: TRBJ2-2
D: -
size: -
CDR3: CASSPLGGSEIDGELFF

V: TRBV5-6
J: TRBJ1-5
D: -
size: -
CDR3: CASSFQGGNQPQHF

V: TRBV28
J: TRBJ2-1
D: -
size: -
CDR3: CASSSAQLITAYNEQFF

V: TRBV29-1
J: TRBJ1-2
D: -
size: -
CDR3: CSVDGGVKYGYTF

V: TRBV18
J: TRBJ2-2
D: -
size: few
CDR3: CASSPSSSANTGELFF

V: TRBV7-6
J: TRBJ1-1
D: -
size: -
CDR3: CASSSSHGPNTEAFF

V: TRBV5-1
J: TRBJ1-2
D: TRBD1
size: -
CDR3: CASTDRENYGYTF

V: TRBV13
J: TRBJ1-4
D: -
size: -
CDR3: CASSLEGGNEKLFF

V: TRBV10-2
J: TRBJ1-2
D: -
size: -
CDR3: CASSEVYNYGYTF

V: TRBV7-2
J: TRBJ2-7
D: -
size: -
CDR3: CASSLGGLGSYEQYF

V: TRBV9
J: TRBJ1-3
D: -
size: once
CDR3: CASSVALQAGNTIYF

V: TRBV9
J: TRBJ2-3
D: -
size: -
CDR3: CASSVEVRVTSTDTQYF

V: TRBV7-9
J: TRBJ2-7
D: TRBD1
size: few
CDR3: CASSSPGQGFAYEQYF

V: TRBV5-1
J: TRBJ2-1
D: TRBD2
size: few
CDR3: CASSSPLKIAGGYNEQFF

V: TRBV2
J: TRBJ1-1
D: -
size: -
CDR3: CASSEARGRYTEAFF

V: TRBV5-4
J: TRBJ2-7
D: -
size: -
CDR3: CASSPDRSAYEQYF

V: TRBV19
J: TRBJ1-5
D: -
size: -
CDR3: CASSIGVLGNQPQHF

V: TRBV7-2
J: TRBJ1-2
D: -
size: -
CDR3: CASSLALGSDGYTF

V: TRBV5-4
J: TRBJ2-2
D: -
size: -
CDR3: CASSLAQPGELFF

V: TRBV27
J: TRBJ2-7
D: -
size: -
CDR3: CASSLSTGQGVRNEQYF